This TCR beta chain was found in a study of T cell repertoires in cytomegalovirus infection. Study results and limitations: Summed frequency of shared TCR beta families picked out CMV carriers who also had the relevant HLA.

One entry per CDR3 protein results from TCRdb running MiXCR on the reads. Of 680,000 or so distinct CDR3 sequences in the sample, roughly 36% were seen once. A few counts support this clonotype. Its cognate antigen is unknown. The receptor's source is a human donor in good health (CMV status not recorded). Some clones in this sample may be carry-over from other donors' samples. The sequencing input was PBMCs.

CDR3 in DNA: TGCGCCAGCAGCTTGGGGGGACAAAGCACTGAAGCTTTCTTT. Amino acids: CASSLGGQSTEAFF. The chain recombines TRBV5-1 with TRBJ1-1, with TRBD1 as a possible D gene (6 bases). Germline V gene data show CDR1 as SGHRS and CDR2 as YFSETQ. This CDR3 is built from 14 residues. V was trimmed by 0 bases and J by 4 bases, leaving 10 bases between them.